The entry below describes one T cell receptor beta chain. Its antigen is unknown. This record comes from a study of cytomegalovirus exposure and HLA in healthy donors. Study conclusions and caveats: Equally common other TCR beta chains were less clonally expanded than HLA-associated ones, a later analysis found. Segments of the TCR beta V type were, in most cases, productive about 90% or about 30% of the time in an earlier analysis. The authors later found TCR association rates varying by HLA locus, with DRB1 most and HLA-C fewest. On later analysis, the bulk of CMV-associated TCR beta chains appeared to be HLA-restricted.

Amplification used 60 Vbeta primers and 13 Jbeta primers. Using immunoSEQ multiplex PCR, the repertoire was profiled, and TCRdb retains in-frame clones only, with some absent. The sample lists some 120,000 clones, around 80% occurring once. V was cut by 3 bases and J by 2 bases, with 7 bases left in between. From germline, CDR1 is KGHSH and CDR2 LQKENI. This CDR3 has 13 residues. This TCR was recovered from a female donor in good health and CMV-seronegative. The J gene is TRBJ2-5, the V gene TRBV18; D not resolved. Source material: PBMCs. The CDR3 protein is CASSPNLQETQYF. The CDR3 nucleotides read TGTGCCAGCTCACCGAACTTGCAAGAGACCCAGTACTTC.